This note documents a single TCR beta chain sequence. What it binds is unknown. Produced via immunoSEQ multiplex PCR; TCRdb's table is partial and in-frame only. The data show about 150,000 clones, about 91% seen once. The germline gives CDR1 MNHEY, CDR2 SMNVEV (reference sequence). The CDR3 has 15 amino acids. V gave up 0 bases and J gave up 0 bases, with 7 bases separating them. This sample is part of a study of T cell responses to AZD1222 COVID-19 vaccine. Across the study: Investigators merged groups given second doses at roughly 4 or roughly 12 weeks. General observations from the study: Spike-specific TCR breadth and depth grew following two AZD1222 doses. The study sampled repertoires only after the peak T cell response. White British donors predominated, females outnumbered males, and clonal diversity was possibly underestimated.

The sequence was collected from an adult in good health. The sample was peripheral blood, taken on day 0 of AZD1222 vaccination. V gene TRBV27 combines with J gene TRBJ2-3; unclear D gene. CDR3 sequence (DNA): TGTGCCAGCAGTTTATCGGGATCTAGCACAGATACGCAGTATTTT. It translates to CASSLSGSSTDTQYF.